The sample holds a few counts of the clone carrying this T cell receptor (beta chain). CDR1 is LGHDT, CDR2 YNNKEL, per germline (reference sequence). The CDR3 sequence is 15 residues long. Trimming cost V 1 base and J 3 bases, with 13 bases left between them. A second PCR, run for roughly 6 to 11 cycles, used a sample-barcoded 5' primer plus a J-beta primer mix. TCRdb reprocessed the 5' RACE reads with MiXCR, giving one entry per CDR3 protein. The top ten clones hold 18% of a sample with more than 800,000 distinct CDR3 sequences, under 55% of them seen once. These data belong to a study of blood T cells in healthy people across ages.

Sequenced sample: blood. The clonotype originates from a woman aged 55-75 years in good health. This sequence joins TRBV3-1 and TRBJ2-7, with no clear D. CDR3 protein: CASSQALPPSYEQYF. The CDR3 region has the DNA TGTGCCAGCAGCCAAGCACTCCCCCCGAGCTACGAGCAGTACTTC.